These 28 T cell receptor beta chains came from one sample sequenced in a study of early stage breast cancer tumors. Some clones are missing from TCRdb's copy, which holds only in-frame ones; the method was immunoSEQ multiplex PCR. The sample contains 45,000 to 60,000 clones, about 83% of which appear only once. What was sequenced was blood. The origin of the receptors is a person aged 45-60 years with breast cancer.

This clone turned up a few times. The V call is TRBV5-1, the J call TRBJ2-5; TRBD1 aligns across 7 bases. Germline lookup yields CDR1 SGHRS and CDR2 YFSETQ. CDR3 length: 14 amino acids. Trimming removed 4 bases from V and 0 bases from J; junction bases left unmatched: 3. The CDR3 DNA follows: TGCGCCAGCAGCCTTGGACAGGACCAAGAGACCCAGTACTTC. This sequence encodes CASSLGQDQETQYF.

The J gene is TRBJ1-2, the V gene TRBV19; a weak D match, TRBD1 (5 bases). V was cut by 7 bases and J by 7 bases, with 19 bases left in between. Germline loops: CDR1 LNHDA, CDR2 SQIVND (reference sequence). The CDR3 sequence is 14 residues long. The CDR3 loop is CASTPIRGGGGYTF. CDR3 in DNA: TGTGCCAGTACTCCCATCCGGGGTGGGGGTGGCTACACCTTC.

The chain carries TRBV18 and TRBJ2-7; TRBD1 agrees at 9 bases. The CDR3 loop spans 15 amino acids. V lost 1 base and J lost 3; bases outside the gene matches: 4. Germline CDR1 is KGHSH and CDR2 is LQKENI. CDR3 sequence: CASSPQGQGYYEQYF. CDR3 sequence (DNA): TGTGCCAGCTCACCACAGGGACAGGGCTACTACGAGCAGTACTTC.

The V and J genes are TRBV2 and TRBJ2-7; tentative D call: TRBD2 (6 bases). V dropped 6 bases and J dropped 0 bases, with 18 bases sitting between them. Germline CDR1 and CDR2: SNHLY and FYNNEI. The CDR3 is 16 amino acids. Here the CDR3 reads CASRTLGAGPSYEQYF. CDR3 bases: TGTGCCAGCAGGACCCTTGGGGCGGGGCCCTCCTACGAGCAGTACTTC.

The chain has TRBV7-9 and TRBJ2-3, with D possibly matching TRBD1 (5 bases). V lost 5 bases, J lost 0 bases, and 15 bases lay in between. The CDR3 has 16 residues. Germline V gives CDR1 SEHNR, CDR2 FQNEAQ (reference sequence). The chain's CDR3 is CASSPRQSLSTDTQYF. The CDR3 DNA follows: TGTGCCAGCAGCCCCAGACAGAGCCTAAGCACAGATACGCAGTATTTT.

The chain joins TRBV2 to TRBJ2-7; D might be TRBD1 or TRBD2, each matching 5 bases. CDR1 SNHLY and CDR2 FYNNEI come from the germline V gene. V was cut by 5 bases and J by 2 bases, with 13 bases left in between. This CDR3 is 14 amino acids long. This CDR3 is CASSPPGAPYEQYF. CDR3 nucleotides: TGTGCCAGCAGTCCCCCCGGGGCTCCCTACGAGCAGTACTTC.

V usage is TRBV6-5 and J usage is TRBJ2-1; D is ambiguous. CDR3 length: 16 amino acids. Per the germline V gene, CDR1 is MNHEY and CDR2 is SVGAGI. The V and J ends lost 2 bases and 0 bases respectively, with 11 bases between them. DNA for the CDR3: TGTGCCAGCAGTTACGGGTTCGTAGGCTCCTACAATGAGCAGTTCTTC. Translated, it gives CASSYGFVGSYNEQFF.

As concerns this clone: At one end, the junction sequence differs from germline, possibly due to a read error. The chain employs TRBV6-5 and TRBJ1-1, with TRBD1 matching 11 bases. CDR1 is MNHEY, CDR2 SVGAGI, per germline. This CDR3 is 13 amino acids long. The CDR3: CASSRGTGGSFCF. In DNA, the CDR3 is TGTGCCAGCAGTCGGGGGACAGGGGGTAGTTTTTGTTTT.

The V call is TRBV7-2, the J call TRBJ2-7; D perhaps matches TRBD2 (6 bases). The germline V and J ends were trimmed by 0 bases and 7 bases, with 22 bases remaining between them. The CDR3 extends over 17 amino acids. Germline V gene sequence: CDR1 SGHTA, CDR2 FQGNSA. In DNA, the CDR3 is TGTGCCAGCAGCTTAGCCCTGTGGGGGGTAGCGAGAGGAGAGCAGTACTTC. This gives the protein CASSLALWGVARGEQYF.

The rearrangement links TRBV19 to TRBJ1-4; 7 bases are a match to TRBD1. V lost 4 bases, J lost 5 bases, and 4 bases stayed unmatched. This CDR3 region has 14 residues. CDR1 is LNHDA and CDR2 is SQIVND in the germline V gene (reference sequence). The CDR3 DNA follows: TGTGCCAGTAGTAAACAGGGGTTAAATGAAAAACTGTTTTTT. Protein: CASSKQGLNEKLFF.

The chain joins TRBV5-4 to TRBJ1-4; possibly TRBD1 for D (5 bases). V lost 0 bases and J 0 bases, leaving 12 bases between the germline ends. Germline V lookup: CDR1 SGHNT, CDR2 YYREEE (reference sequence). The CDR3 has 17 residues. CDR3 in amino acids: CASSLGQNTATNEKLFF. Here the CDR3 DNA reads TGTGCCAGCAGCTTGGGACAGAACACCGCAACTAATGAAAAACTGTTTTTT. Using reference TRBV5-4 and TRBJ1-4 for the parts outside the CDR3, the full variable domain is ETGVTQSPTHLIKTRGQQVTLRCSSQSGHNTVSWYQQALGQGPQFIFQYYREEENGRGNFPPRFSGLQFPNYSSELNVNALELDDSALYLCASSLGQNTATNEKLFFGSGTQLSVL.

The chain uses TRBV27 and TRBJ2-2; 9 bases agree with TRBD1. The CDR3 consists of 17 residues. Germline-derived CDR1 and CDR2 are MNHEY and SMNVEV (reference sequence). Trimming at V came to 3 bases and at J to 6 bases, leaving 11 bases not matched to a gene. The CDR3 bases are TGTGCCAGCAGTTTCCTACCGGGACAGGGAATTTCCGGGGAGCTGTTTTTT. It yields the protein CASSFLPGQGISGELFF.

V usage is TRBV27 and J usage is TRBJ1-2; 7 bases agree with TRBD1. This CDR3 comprises 18 residues. Germline CDR1 reads MNHEY; CDR2 reads SMNVEV (reference sequence). The V segment lost 7 bases and the J segment 2 bases; nucleotides outside the gene matches: 19. This chain's CDR3 is CASKGGPGTAKQNYGYTF. The CDR3 nucleotides are TGTGCCAGCAAGGGAGGCCCCGGGACAGCCAAACAGAACTATGGCTACACCTTC.

This chain joins TRBV19 and TRBJ1-3; D not certain. The CDR3 length is 14 residues. CDR1 is LNHDA and CDR2 is SQIVND in the germline V gene (reference sequence). V dropped 7 bases and J dropped 0 bases, with 10 bases sitting between them. CDR3 loop: CASTDVNSGNTIYF. The CDR3 DNA reads as TGTGCCAGTACGGATGTAAACTCTGGAAACACCATATATTTT.

This clone was seen a single time. The genes are TRBV2 and TRBJ2-3; D may be TRBD2 (7 bases). Germline lookup yields CDR1 SNHLY and CDR2 FYNNEI. The CDR3 consists of 16 residues. V lost 1 base, J lost 2 bases, and 13 bases lay in between. The CDR3 loop is CASSEEGGGITDTQYF. The CDR3 DNA is TGTGCCAGCAGTGAAGAGGGAGGGGGAATCACAGATACGCAGTATTTT.

This clone appeared a single time. The chain couples TRBV10-3 to TRBJ2-3; 10 positions match TRBD2. Looked up from germline, CDR1 is ENHRY and CDR2 is SYGVKD. J was trimmed by 0 bases and V by 0 bases; bases with no gene match: 6. The CDR3 sequence is 18 residues long. Here the CDR3 DNA reads TGTGCCATCAGTGAGTCTGCTAGCGGGGGCCCTAGCACAGATACGCAGTATTTT. Protein product: CAISESASGGPSTDTQYF.

V gene TRBV18 combines with J gene TRBJ1-1; a possible D gene is TRBD1 (5 bases). Germline-derived CDR1 and CDR2 are KGHSH and LQKENI. Trimming removed 4 bases from V and 5 bases from J, with 17 bases in between. There are 15 residues in the CDR3. The CDR3 protein is CASSQTGALGTEAFF. CDR3 nucleotide sequence: TGTGCCAGCTCACAAACCGGGGCCCTGGGGACTGAAGCTTTCTTT.

This clone appeared a few times. This sequence joins TRBV7-9 and TRBJ2-7, with TRBD2 matching 9 bases. The V gene end was trimmed by 1 base and the J gene end by 6 bases; junction bases not matched to a gene: 4. In germline, CDR1 is SEHNR, CDR2 FQNEAQ (reference sequence). This CDR3 spans 14 amino acids. The CDR3 reads CASSLGWGLAEQYF. The CDR3 nucleotides are TGTGCCAGCAGCTTAGGGTGGGGACTAGCCGAGCAGTACTTC.

This rearrangement joins TRBV7-8 to TRBJ1-2; D remains unclear. The V gene lost 2 bases and the J gene lost 4 bases, with 14 bases spanning the gap. CDR1 is SGHVS and CDR2 is FQNEAQ in the germline V gene. CDR3 length equals 15 residues. The CDR3 DNA is TGTGCCAGCAGCTTAAGTCGCAAGGAAGGCTATGGCTACACCTTC. Its translation: CASSLSRKEGYGYTF.

The CDR3 bases are TGTGCCACCAGCAGAGGGACCGGGGTCGCGGGGGGAGGTCAGCCCCAGCATTTT. Amino acid sequence: CATSRGTGVAGGGQPQHF. This chain links TRBV15 with TRBJ1-5; TRBD1 might be the D (5 bases). Germline-derived CDR1 and CDR2 are LNHNV and YYDKDF (reference sequence). This CDR3 has 18 residues. V gave up 1 base and J gave up 6 bases, with 22 bases separating them.

V usage is TRBV5-1 and J usage is TRBJ2-5; 9 nucleotides agree with TRBD2. Germline CDR1 is SGHRS and CDR2 is YFSETQ. Losses at the gene ends were 4 bases for V and 1 base for J; bases not matched to a gene: 5. This CDR3 has 15 amino acids. The DNA of the CDR3 is TGCGCCAGCAGCGGGGGGACTAGCCTCCAAGAGACCCAGTACTTC. It codes for CASSGGTSLQETQYF.

The V gene is TRBV5-1, the J gene TRBJ2-3; D is undetermined. The germline gives CDR1 SGHRS, CDR2 YFSETQ. The CDR3 runs 14 residues. Trimming cost V 2 bases and J 0 bases, with 7 bases left between them. DNA for the CDR3: TGCGCCAGCAGCTTTGACGATAGCACAGATACGCAGTATTTT. Protein product: CASSFDDSTDTQYF.

J is TRBJ2-5 and V is TRBV5-5, with 8 bases that match TRBD2. The CDR3 loop spans 15 amino acids. From germline, CDR1 is SGHKS and CDR2 YYEKEE (reference sequence). V dropped 0 bases and J dropped 4; count of bases not matched to a gene: 5. CDR3 residues: CASSLGAGVGETQYF. CDR3 in DNA: TGTGCCAGCAGCTTGGGAGCGGGGGTCGGAGAGACCCAGTACTTC.

The chain has TRBV5-1 and TRBJ2-3; 8 bases align to TRBD2. The V and J ends lost 5 bases and 4 bases, in that order; junction bases with no gene match: 6. This CDR3 spans 14 amino acids. Germline values: CDR1 SGHRS, CDR2 YFSETQ. In nucleotides, the CDR3 is TGCGCCAGCAGGGGAGGCGGGAGGCCAGATACGCAGTATTTT. Its translation: CASRGGGRPDTQYF. Based on the CDR3 plus reference TRBV5-1 and TRBJ2-3, the full variable domain is KAGVTQTPRYLIKTRGQQVTLSCSPISGHRSVSWYQQTPGQGLQFLFEYFSETQRNKGNFPGRFSGRQFSNSRSEMNVSTLELGDSALYLCASRGGGRPDTQYFGPGTRLTVL.

V and J are TRBV5-1 and TRBJ2-3; 12 positions agree with TRBD2. The CDR3 runs to 16 residues. Trimming cost V 0 bases and J 5 bases; bases outside gene matches: 4. The germline gives CDR1 SGHRS, CDR2 YFSETQ. CDR3 sequence (DNA): TGCGCCAGCAGCTTGGAAGGACTAGCGGGAAGAGATACGCAGTATTTT. This encodes CASSLEGLAGRDTQYF.

The V gene is TRBV2, the J gene TRBJ2-5, with D unresolved. The CDR3 totals 11 residues. Germline V gene sequence: CDR1 SNHLY, CDR2 FYNNEI. V shed 4 bases and J shed 1 base, with 1 base lying between them. The CDR3 sequence: CASSGQETQYF. For the CDR3, the DNA is TGTGCCAGCAGTGGCCAAGAGACCCAGTACTTC. The full variable domain, rest sourced from reference TRBV2 and TRBJ2-5, is EPEVTQTPSHQVTQMGQEVILRCVPISNHLYFYWYRQILGQKVEFLVSFYNNEISEKSEIFDDQFSVERPDGSNFTLKIRSTKLEDSAMYFCASSGQETQYFGPGTRLLVL.

The rearrangement links TRBV5-1 to TRBJ1-4, with D maybe TRBD1 (5 bases). V was trimmed by 4 bases and J by 12 bases, leaving 19 bases between them. This CDR3 has 14 amino acids. CDR1 and CDR2 (germline): SGHRS, YFSETQ. The chain's CDR3 is CASSRGTEALELFF. The CDR3 nucleotides read TGCGCCAGCAGCCGGGGGACCGAGGCTTTAGAACTGTTTTTT. The whole variable domain, remainder taken from reference TRBV5-1 and TRBJ1-4, is KAGVTQTPRYLIKTRGQQVTLSCSPISGHRSVSWYQQTPGQGLQFLFEYFSETQRNKGNFPGRFSGRQFSNSRSEMNVSTLELGDSALYLCASSRGTEALELFFGSGTQLSVL.

This chain joins TRBV4-3 and TRBJ2-7; D possibly corresponds to TRBD2 (7 bases). The CDR3 spans 15 residues. Trimming removed 0 bases at V and 4 bases at J, with 13 bases between. CDR1 LGHNA and CDR2 YSLEER come from the germline V gene. In DNA, the CDR3 is TGCGCCAGCAGCCAAGATTGGGGGGGCTCGTACGAGCAGTACTTC. Its translation is CASSQDWGGSYEQYF.